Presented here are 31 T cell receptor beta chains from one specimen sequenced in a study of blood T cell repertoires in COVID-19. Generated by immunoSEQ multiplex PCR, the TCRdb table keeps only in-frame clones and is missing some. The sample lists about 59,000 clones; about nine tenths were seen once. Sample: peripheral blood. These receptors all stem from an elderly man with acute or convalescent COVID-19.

CDR3 sequence: CASSRDRGSTEAFF. The CDR3 bases are TGCGCCAGCAGCAGGGACAGGGGCAGCACTGAAGCTTTCTTT. The chain carries TRBV5-1 and TRBJ1-1; 10 bases map to TRBD1. The V gene end was trimmed by 4 bases and the J gene end by 4 bases; junction bases not matched to a gene: 4. The CDR3 is 14 residues long. Germline V lookup: CDR1 SGHRS, CDR2 YFSETQ.

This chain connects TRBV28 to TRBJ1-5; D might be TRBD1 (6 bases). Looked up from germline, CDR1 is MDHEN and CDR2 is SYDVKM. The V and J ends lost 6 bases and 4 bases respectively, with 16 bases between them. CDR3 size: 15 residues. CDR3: CASRARTALNQPQHF. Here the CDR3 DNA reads TGTGCCAGCAGGGCCCGGACAGCCCTTAATCAGCCCCAGCATTTT.

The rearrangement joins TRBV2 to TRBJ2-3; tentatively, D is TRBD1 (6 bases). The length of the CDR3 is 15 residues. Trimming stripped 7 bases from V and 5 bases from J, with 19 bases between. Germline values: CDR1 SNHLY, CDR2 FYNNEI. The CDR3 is CASTDATGSRDTQYF. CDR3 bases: TGTGCCAGCACCGATGCGACAGGATCCCGAGATACGCAGTATTTT.

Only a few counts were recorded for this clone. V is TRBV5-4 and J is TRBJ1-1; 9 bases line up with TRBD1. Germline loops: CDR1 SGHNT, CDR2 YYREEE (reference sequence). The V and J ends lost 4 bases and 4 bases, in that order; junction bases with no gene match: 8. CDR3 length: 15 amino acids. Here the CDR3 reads CASSPSGTGITEAFF. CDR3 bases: TGTGCCAGCAGCCCCTCAGGGACAGGGATCACTGAAGCTTTCTTT.

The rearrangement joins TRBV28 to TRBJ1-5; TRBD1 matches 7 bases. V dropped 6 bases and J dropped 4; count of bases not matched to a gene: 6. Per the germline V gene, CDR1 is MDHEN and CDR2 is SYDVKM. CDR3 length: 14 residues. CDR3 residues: CASRGDSVNQPQHF. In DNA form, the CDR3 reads TGTGCCAGCAGGGGGGACAGTGTAAATCAGCCCCAGCATTTT. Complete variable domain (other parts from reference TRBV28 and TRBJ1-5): DVKVTQSSRYLVKRTGEKVFLECVQDMDHENMFWYRQDPGLGLRLIYFSYDVKMKEKGDIPEGYSVSREKKERFSLILESASTNQTSMYLCASRGDSVNQPQHFGDGTRLSIL.

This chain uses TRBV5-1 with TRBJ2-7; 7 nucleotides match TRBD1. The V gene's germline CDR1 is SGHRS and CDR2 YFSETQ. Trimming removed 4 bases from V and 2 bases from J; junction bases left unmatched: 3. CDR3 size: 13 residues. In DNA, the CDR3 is TGCGCCAGCAGCACGGGACAGACCTACGAGCAGTACTTC. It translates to CASSTGQTYEQYF. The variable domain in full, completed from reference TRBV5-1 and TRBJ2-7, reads KAGVTQTPRYLIKTRGQQVTLSCSPISGHRSVSWYQQTPGQGLQFLFEYFSETQRNKGNFPGRFSGRQFSNSRSEMNVSTLELGDSALYLCASSTGQTYEQYFGPGTRLTVT.

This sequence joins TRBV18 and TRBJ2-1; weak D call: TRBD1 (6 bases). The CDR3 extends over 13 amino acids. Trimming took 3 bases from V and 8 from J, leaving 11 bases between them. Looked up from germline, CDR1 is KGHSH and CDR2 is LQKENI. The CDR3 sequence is CASSPGSGDEQFF. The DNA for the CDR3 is TGTGCCAGCTCACCGGGGTCAGGGGATGAGCAGTTCTTC.

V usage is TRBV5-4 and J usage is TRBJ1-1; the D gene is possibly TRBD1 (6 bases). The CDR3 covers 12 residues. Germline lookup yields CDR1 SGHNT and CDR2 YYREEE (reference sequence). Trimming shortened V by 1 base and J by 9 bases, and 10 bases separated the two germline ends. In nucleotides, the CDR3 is TGTGCCAGCAGCTTGTTCGACAGGCAAGCTTTCTTT. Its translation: CASSLFDRQAFF.

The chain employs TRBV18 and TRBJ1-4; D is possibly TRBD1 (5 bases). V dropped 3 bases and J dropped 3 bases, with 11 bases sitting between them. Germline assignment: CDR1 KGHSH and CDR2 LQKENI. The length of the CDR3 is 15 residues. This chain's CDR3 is CASSPDNSANEKLFF. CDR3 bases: TGTGCCAGCTCACCGGACAACTCGGCTAATGAAAAACTGTTTTTT.

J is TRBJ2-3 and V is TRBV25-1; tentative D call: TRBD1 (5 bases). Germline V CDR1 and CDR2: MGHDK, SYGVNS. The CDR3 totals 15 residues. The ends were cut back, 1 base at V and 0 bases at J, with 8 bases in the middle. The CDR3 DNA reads TGTGCCAGCAGTGAATTTCAGGGAAGCACAGATACGCAGTATTTT. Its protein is CASSEFQGSTDTQYF.

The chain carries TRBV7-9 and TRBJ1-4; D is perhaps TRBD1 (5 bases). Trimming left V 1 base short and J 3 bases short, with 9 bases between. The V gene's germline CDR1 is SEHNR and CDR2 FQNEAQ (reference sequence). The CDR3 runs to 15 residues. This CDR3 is CASSLGAGSNEKLFF. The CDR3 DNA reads TGTGCCAGCAGCTTAGGGGCAGGGTCTAATGAAAAACTGTTTTTT.

CDR3 amino acids: CASNEEPNTGELFF. CDR3 nucleotides: TGTGCCAGCAACGAGGAGCCGAACACCGGGGAGCTGTTTTTT. V usage is TRBV6-5 and J usage is TRBJ2-2; D gene uncertain. V was shortened by 7 bases and J by 0 bases, with 9 bases between the two germline ends. The CDR3 consists of 14 residues. The germline V gene has CDR1 MNHEY and CDR2 SVGAGI.

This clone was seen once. CDR3 bases: TGTGCCAGCAGTGAATTCCTCGGGACAGGGAGTCTTATCGATAATTCACCCCTCCACTTT. Translating gives CASSEFLGTGSLIDNSPLHF. V is TRBV6-1 and J is TRBJ1-6, with TRBD1 matching 9 bases. CDR3 length: 20 residues. Germline trimming cut 2 bases from V and 5 bases from J; bases unmatched to any gene: 16. Germline-derived CDR1 and CDR2 are MNHNS and SASEGT.

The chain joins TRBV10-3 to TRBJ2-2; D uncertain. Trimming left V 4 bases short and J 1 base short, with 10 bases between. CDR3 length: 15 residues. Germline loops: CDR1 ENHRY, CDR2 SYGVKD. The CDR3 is CAISGHSKNTGELFF. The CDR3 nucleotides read TGTGCCATCAGTGGTCACAGTAAGAACACCGGGGAGCTGTTTTTT.

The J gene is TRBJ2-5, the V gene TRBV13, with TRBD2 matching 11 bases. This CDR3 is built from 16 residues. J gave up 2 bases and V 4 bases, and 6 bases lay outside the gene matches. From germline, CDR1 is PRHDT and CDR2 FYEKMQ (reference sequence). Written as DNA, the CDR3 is TGTGCCAGCAGCTCCACACTAGCGGGGGAACAAGAGACCCAGTACTTC. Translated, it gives CASSSTLAGEQETQYF.

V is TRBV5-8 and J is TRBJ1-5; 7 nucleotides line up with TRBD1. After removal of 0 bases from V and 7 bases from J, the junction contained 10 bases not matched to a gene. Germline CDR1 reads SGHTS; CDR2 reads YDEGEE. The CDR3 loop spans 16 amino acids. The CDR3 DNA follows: TGTGCCAGCAGCTTGGCCGGTGGGCAGGGGGACCAGCCCCAGCATTTT. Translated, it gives CASSLAGGQGDQPQHF.

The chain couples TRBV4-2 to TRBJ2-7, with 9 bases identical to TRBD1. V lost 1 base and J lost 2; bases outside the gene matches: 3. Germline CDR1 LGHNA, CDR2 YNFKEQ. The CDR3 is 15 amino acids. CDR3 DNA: TGTGCCAGCAGCCAAGGACAGGGGGAACCCTACGAGCAGTACTTC. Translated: CASSQGQGEPYEQYF.

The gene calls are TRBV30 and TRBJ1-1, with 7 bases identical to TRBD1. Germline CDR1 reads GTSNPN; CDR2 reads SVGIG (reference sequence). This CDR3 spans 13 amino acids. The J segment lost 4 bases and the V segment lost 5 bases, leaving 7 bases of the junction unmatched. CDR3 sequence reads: CAWGRGTGTEAFF. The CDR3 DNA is TGTGCCTGGGGCAGGGGGACGGGCACTGAAGCTTTCTTT.

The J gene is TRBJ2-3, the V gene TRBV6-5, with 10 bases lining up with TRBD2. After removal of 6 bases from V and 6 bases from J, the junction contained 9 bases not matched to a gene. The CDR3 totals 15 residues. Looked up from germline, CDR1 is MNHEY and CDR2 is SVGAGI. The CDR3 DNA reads TGTGCCAGCAGATCCCCTAGCGGGGGAACGGATACGCAGTATTTT. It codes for CASRSPSGGTDTQYF.

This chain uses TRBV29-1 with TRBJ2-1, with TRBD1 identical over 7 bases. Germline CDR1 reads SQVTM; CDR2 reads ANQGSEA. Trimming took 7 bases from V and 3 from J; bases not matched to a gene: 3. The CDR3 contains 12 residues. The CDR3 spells CSAGDSYNEQFF. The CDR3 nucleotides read TGCAGCGCCGGGGACAGCTACAATGAGCAGTTCTTC.

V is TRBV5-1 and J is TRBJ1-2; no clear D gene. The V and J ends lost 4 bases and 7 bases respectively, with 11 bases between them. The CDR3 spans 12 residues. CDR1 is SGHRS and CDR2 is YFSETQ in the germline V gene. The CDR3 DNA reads TGCGCCAGCAGCGACCCCCTAGGTGGCTACACCTTC. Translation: CASSDPLGGYTF.

CDR3 nucleotides: TGTGCCTGGAGTGTATGGCAGGCCCAAAACACCATATATTTT. It encodes CAWSVWQAQNTIYF. The chain employs TRBV30 and TRBJ1-3; D ambiguous. CDR3 length: 14 amino acids. Germline-derived CDR1 and CDR2 are GTSNPN and SVGIG (reference sequence). V lost 0 bases, J lost 6 bases, and 12 bases lay in between.

The CDR3, as DNA: TGTGCCAGCAGTCTACAGTATAATTCACCCCTCCACTTT. Translated, it gives CASSLQYNSPLHF. V usage is TRBV2 and J usage is TRBJ1-6; D uncertain. V dropped 5 bases and J dropped 4 bases, with 6 bases sitting between them. The CDR3 extends over 13 amino acids. CDR1 is SNHLY and CDR2 is FYNNEI in the germline V gene.

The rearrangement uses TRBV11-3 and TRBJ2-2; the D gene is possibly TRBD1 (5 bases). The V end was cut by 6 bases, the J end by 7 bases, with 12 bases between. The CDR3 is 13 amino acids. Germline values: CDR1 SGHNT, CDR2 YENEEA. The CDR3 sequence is CASSPSRGGELFF. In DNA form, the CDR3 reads TGTGCCAGCAGTCCGAGTAGGGGCGGGGAGCTGTTTTTT. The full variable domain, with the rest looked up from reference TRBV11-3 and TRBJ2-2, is EAGVVQSPRYKIIEKKQPVAFWCNPISGHNTLYWYLQNLGQGPELLIRYENEEAVDDSQLPKDRFSAERLKGVDSTLKIQPAELGDSAVYLCASSPSRGGELFFGEGSRLTVL.

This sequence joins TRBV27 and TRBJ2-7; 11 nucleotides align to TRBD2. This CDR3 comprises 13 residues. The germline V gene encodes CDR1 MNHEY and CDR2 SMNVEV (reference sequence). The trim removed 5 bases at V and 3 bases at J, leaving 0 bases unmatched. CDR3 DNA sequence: TGTGCCAGCAGTGGACTAGCGGGCTACGAGCAGTACTTC. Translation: CASSGLAGYEQYF.

The CDR3 sequence: CASQLRASSYEQYF. DNA of the CDR3: TGTGCCAGTCAATTGCGGGCGTCTTCCTACGAGCAGTACTTC. The J gene is TRBJ2-7, the V gene TRBV6-5; tentatively, D is TRBD2 (5 bases). The CDR3 totals 14 residues. V was cut by 9 bases and J by 1 base, with 16 bases left in between. Germline V gene lookup returns CDR1 MNHEY and CDR2 SVGAGI.

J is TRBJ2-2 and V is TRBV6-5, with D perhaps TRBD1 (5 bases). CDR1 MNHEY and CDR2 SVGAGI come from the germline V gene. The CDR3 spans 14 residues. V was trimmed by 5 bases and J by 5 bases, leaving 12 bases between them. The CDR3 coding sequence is TGTGCCAGCAGTAAGCAGGGTGGGACCGGGGAGCTGTTTTTT. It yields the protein CASSKQGGTGELFF.

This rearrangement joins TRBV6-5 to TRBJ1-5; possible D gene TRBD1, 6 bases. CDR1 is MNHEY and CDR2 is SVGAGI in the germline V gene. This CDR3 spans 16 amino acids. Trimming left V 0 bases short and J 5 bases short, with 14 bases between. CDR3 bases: TGTGCCAGCAGTTACTCGAAGGGGGTAGGAGATCAGCCCCAGCATTTT. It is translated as CASSYSKGVGDQPQHF.

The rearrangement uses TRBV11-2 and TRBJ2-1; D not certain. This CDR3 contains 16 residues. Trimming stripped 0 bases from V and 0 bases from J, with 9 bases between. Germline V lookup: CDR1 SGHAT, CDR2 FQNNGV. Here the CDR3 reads CASSLDGPLSYNEQFF. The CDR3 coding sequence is TGTGCCAGCAGCTTAGATGGGCCCCTCTCCTACAATGAGCAGTTCTTC.

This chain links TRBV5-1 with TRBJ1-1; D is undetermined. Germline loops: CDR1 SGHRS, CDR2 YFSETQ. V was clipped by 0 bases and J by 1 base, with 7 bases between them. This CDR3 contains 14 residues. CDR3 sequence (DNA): TGCGCCAGCAGCTTGGCCGGGAGGAACACTGAAGCTTTCTTT. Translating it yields CASSLAGRNTEAFF.

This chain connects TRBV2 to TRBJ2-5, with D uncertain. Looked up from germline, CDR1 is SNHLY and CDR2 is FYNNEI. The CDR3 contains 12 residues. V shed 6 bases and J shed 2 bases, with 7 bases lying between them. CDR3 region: CASREQQETQYF. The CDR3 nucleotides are TGTGCCAGCAGGGAGCAACAAGAGACCCAGTACTTC. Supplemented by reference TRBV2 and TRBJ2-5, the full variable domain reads EPEVTQTPSHQVTQMGQEVILRCVPISNHLYFYWYRQILGQKVEFLVSFYNNEISEKSEIFDDQFSVERPDGSNFTLKIRSTKLEDSAMYFCASREQQETQYFGPGTRLLVL.